The clone carrying this T cell receptor (beta chain) was seen at least ten times. Its antigen is not known. This entry comes from a study of response to subunit inactivated influenza vaccine. Study-level findings and limits: A suggestion made by the authors is that each seasonal influenza vaccination recruits few new T cells.

TCRdb ran MiXCR on the RT-PCR reads and lists one entry per CDR3 protein. The sample lists more than 200,000 distinct CDR3 sequences, 9.5% to 15% occurring once. Germline V gives CDR1 SGHRS, CDR2 YFSETQ. V dropped 0 bases and J dropped 4 bases, with 12 bases sitting between them. The CDR3 has 15 residues. The sequence was obtained from a man aged 45-60 years who received an inactivated influenza vaccine. The genes are TRBV5-1 and TRBJ2-3; D perhaps matches TRBD1 (6 bases). The sample here was non-naive T cells sorted from PBMCs, taken 14 to 15 days before vaccination. The CDR3 DNA follows: TGCGCCAGCAGCTTGGCCTTCAGGGGTTCAGATACGCAGTATTTT. Translating it yields CASSLAFRGSDTQYF.